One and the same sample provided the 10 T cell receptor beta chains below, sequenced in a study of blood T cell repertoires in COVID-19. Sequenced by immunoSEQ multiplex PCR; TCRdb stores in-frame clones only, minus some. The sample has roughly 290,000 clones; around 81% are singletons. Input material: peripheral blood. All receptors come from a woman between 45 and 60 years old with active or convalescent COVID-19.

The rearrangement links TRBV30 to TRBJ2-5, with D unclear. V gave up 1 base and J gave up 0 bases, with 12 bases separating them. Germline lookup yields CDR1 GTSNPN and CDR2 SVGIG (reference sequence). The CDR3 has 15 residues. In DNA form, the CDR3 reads TGTGCCTGGAGTGGGAGTCCTTCGTACCAAGAGACCCAGTACTTC. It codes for CAWSGSPSYQETQYF.

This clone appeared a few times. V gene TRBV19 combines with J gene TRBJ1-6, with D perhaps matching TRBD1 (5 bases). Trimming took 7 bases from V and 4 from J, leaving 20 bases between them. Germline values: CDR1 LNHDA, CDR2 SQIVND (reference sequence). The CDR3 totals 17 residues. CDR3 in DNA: TGTGCCAGTACTACAGGCGCGCCAGCCCGATATAATTCACCCCTCCACTTT. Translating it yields CASTTGAPARYNSPLHF.

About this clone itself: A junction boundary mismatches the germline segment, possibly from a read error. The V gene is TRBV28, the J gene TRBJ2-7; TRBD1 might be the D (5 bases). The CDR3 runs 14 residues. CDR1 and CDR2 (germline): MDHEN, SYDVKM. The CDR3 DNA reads TGTGCCAGCAGTTTTGATGTGGGCCTCGACAGAAGGAAGTTC. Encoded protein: CASSFDVGLDRRKF.

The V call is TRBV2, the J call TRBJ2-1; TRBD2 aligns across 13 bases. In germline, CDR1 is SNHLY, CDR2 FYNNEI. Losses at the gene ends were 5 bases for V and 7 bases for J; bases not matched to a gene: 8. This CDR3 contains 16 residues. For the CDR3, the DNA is TGTGCCAGCAGTCCATGGACTAGCGGGAGTAAGAATGAGCAGTTCTTC. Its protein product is CASSPWTSGSKNEQFF.

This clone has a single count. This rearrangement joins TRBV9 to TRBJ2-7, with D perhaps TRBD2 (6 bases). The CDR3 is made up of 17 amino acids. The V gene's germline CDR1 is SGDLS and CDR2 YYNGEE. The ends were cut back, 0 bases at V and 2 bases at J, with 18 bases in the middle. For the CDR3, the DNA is TGTGCCAGCAGCGTAGGGGGGGTAGCAGAGGAGACCTACGAGCAGTACTTC. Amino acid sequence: CASSVGGVAEETYEQYF.

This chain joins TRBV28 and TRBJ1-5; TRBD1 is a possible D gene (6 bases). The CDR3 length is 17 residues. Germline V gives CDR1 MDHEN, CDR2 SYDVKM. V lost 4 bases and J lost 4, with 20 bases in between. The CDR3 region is CASSSRGGLGLNQPQHF. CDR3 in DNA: TGTGCCAGCAGTTCACGTGGGGGCCTAGGCCTAAATCAGCCCCAGCATTTT.

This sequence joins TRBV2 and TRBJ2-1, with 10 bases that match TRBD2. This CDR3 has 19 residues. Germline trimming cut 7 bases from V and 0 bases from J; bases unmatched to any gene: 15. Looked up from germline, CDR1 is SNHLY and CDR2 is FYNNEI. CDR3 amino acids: CASIPGWVAGGSSYNEQFF. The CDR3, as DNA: TGTGCCAGCATTCCGGGCTGGGTAGCGGGAGGCTCCTCCTACAATGAGCAGTTCTTC. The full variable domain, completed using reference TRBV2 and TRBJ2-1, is EPEVTQTPSHQVTQMGQEVILRCVPISNHLYFYWYRQILGQKVEFLVSFYNNEISEKSEIFDDQFSVERPDGSNFTLKIRSTKLEDSAMYFCASIPGWVAGGSSYNEQFFGPGTRLTVL.

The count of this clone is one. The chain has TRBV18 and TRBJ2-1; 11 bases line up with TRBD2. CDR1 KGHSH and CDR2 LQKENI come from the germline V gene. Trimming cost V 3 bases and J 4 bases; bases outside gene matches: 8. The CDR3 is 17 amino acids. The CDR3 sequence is CASSPKTSGVGYNEQFF. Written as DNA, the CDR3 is TGTGCCAGCTCACCGAAGACTAGCGGGGTAGGTTACAATGAGCAGTTCTTC.

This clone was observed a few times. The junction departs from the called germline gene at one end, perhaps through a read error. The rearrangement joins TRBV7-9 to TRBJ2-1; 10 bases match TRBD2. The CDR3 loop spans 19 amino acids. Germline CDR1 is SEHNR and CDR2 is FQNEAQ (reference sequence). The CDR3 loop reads CASSRPGLAEANRYSEQFF. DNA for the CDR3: TGTGCCAGCAGCCGACCTGGACTAGCGGAAGCGAATCGGTACAGTGAGCAGTTCTTC.

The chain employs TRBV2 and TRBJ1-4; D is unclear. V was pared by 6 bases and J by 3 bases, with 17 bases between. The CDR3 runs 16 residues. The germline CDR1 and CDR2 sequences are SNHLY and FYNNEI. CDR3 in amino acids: CASRKKTERANEKLFF. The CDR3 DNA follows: TGTGCCAGCAGGAAAAAAACAGAGAGAGCTAATGAAAAACTGTTTTTT.